This T cell receptor (beta chain) came from a study of immune characteristics of hereditary and idiopathic chronic pancreatitis. The pancreas tissue came from patients undergoing total pancreatectomy with islet autotransplantation. Patients with known diabetes were not included. The data were produced by immunoSEQ multiplex PCR, yet TCRdb's version contains in-frame clones alone and is incomplete. The repertoire includes over 11,000 clones, more than 60% of them detected once, and approximately 15% sits in the top ten. The sequencing input was pancreas tissue with hereditary chronic pancreatitis. The sequence was collected from a human donor with chronic pancreatitis.

CDR3 loop: CASSPNLREQYF. The CDR3 bases are TGTGCCAGCAGCCCAAACTTAAGGGAGCAGTACTTC. The V and J genes are TRBV9 and TRBJ2-7; D is uncertain. There are 12 residues in the CDR3. CDR1 and CDR2 from the germline V gene are SGDLS and YYNGEE. With 4 bases removed from V and 7 bases from J, the gap between germline ends came to 12 bases.